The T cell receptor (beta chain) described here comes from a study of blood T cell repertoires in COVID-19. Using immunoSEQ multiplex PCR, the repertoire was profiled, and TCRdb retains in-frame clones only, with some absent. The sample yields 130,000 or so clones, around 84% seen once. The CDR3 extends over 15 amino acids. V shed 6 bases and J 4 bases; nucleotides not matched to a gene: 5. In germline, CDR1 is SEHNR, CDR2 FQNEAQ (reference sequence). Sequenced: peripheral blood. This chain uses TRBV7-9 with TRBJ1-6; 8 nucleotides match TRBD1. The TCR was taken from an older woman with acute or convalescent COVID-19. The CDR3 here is CASRPGQGYNSPLHF. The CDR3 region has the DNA TGTGCCAGCAGACCCGGACAGGGTTATAATTCACCCCTCCACTTT.